The clone carrying this TCR beta chain showed up many times. What it binds is unknown. The sample belongs to a study of T cell repertoires in cytomegalovirus infection. Study summary: Through public TCR beta signatures, both CMV infection and matching HLA type were indicated.

Deletions cut 3 bases from V and 6 bases from J, with 24 bases between. This CDR3 is 18 amino acids long. The germline V gene has CDR1 MDHEN and CDR2 SYDVKM. Findings and limits, study-wide: Carriers of CMV and the relevant HLA type were discriminated by public TCR beta frequency.

A single record per CDR3 protein comes from TCRdb applying MiXCR to the reads. The sample consists of some 100,000 distinct CDR3 sequences, 23% of them appearing once. This clonotype originated in a human donor in good health (CMV status not recorded). Some clones in this sample may be carry-over from other donors' samples. The V gene is TRBV28, the J gene TRBJ2-1, with D perhaps assigned TRBD1 or TRBD2 (6 bases each). Sequenced: CD8+ T cells from PBMCs. The DNA for the CDR3 is TGTGCCAGCAGTTTGCTGACTGGGATGGGGGGCGTTTCCAATGAGCAGTTCTTC. As protein: CASSLLTGMGGVSNEQFF.